This T cell receptor (beta chain) was observed in a study of OX40 agonist ivuxolimab in advanced cancers. Study-level background: The study gave patients intravenous ivuxolimab at 0.01 to 10 mg/kg every 2 weeks. Three individuals attained partial responses, comprising one hepatocellular carcinoma case and two cutaneous melanoma cases.

The study, taken as a whole, reports: Researchers report that CD8+ T cells had, on average, more expanded clones than CD4+.

Autoimmune disease history or systemic immunosuppression disqualified patients. TCRdb keeps only in-frame clones here, not all; method: immunoSEQ multiplex PCR. The data contain tens of thousands of clones, around 90% of them singletons. CDR1 and CDR2 from the germline V gene are MDHEN and SYDVKM. The CDR3 loop spans 13 amino acids. The V and J ends lost 2 bases and 1 base respectively, with 4 bases between them. Remarks on this clone: Antigen: not known.

This clonotype was sampled from an adult with an advanced solid tumor such as melanoma, head and neck, liver or kidney cancer. J is TRBJ2-3 and V is TRBV28; the D is unclear. The sequenced sample was CD4+ or CD8+ T cells sorted from blood, obtained in a trial of the OX40 agonist ivuxolimab. This chain's CDR3 is CASSLPRTDTQYF. As DNA, the CDR3 is TGTGCCAGCAGTTTACCGCGCACAGATACGCAGTATTTT.